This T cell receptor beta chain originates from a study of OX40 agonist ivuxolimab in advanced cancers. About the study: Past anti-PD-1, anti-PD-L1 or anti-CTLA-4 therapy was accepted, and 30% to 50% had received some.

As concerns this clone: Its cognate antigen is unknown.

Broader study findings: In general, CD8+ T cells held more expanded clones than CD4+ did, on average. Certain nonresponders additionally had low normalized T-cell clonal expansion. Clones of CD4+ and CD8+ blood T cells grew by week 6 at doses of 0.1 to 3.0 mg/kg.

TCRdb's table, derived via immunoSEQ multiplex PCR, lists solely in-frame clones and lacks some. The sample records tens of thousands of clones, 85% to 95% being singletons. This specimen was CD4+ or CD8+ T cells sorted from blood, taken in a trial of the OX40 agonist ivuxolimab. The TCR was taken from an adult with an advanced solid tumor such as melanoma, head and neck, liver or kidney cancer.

The CDR3 reads CASSLSAGDYEQYF. The CDR3 coding sequence is TGTGCCAGCAGTTTATCGGCAGGGGACTACGAGCAGTACTTC. The chain recombines TRBV27 with TRBJ2-7; a weak D match, TRBD1 (6 bases). The V gene lost 0 bases and the J gene lost 3 bases, with 9 bases spanning the gap. The CDR3 consists of 14 residues. The germline gives CDR1 MNHEY, CDR2 SMNVEV (reference sequence).